The clone carrying this T cell receptor (beta chain) was seen many times. Germline is not matched at one junction end, which may reflect a read error. This record comes from a study of T-cell reconstitution after alpha-beta-depleted transplantation in children. Unique molecular identifiers tagged the TCRbeta library. TCRdb independently ran MiXCR on the PCR reads; one entry per CDR3 protein. The data contain about 640,000 distinct CDR3 sequences, around 16% of them seen just once; the ten biggest clones take up 1.1%. Germline CDR1 DFQATT, CDR2 SNEGSKA (reference sequence). The CDR3 loop spans 13 amino acids.

Sequenced material: PBMCs from the stem cell graft donor, taken from the stem cell graft. The rearrangement joins TRBV20-1 to TRBJ2-7; D might be TRBD2 (5 bases). The receptor comes from a human donor who donated a stem cell graft to a child with acute myeloid leukemia. CDR3 coding DNA: TGCAGTGCGAGAGGGCAGCTAACCTACGAGCAGTACTTC. Its protein product is CSARGQLTYEQYF.